This TCR beta chain was identified during a study of T-cell memory formation after mild COVID-19. Study findings and constraints: Among clones contracting day 15 to 85, CD4/CD8 was balanced, whereas later expanders leaned CD4+. Cross-reactive memory apparently joined, as some responding clones appeared in pre-infection memory.

With 5 bases clipped from V and 8 bases from J, the junction kept 14 bases outside the gene matches. Germline CDR1 is SGHNT and CDR2 is YENEEA. The CDR3 is 16 residues long. In the case of this clonotype: Its antigen is still unknown.

It was 5'RACE with constant-segment primers that produced the TCR alpha and TCR beta cDNA libraries, which carried sample barcodes and UMIs. TCRdb reprocessed the 5' RACE reads with MiXCR, giving one entry per CDR3 protein. The sample has fewer than 650,000 distinct CDR3 sequences; about 20% are singletons. Sequenced: PBMCs or a T cell subset sorted from them (not recorded which). The TCR was taken from an adult woman who had mild COVID-19 (a few samples of this study predate the infection). Cell type and time point are not known. The V call is TRBV11-3, the J call TRBJ2-1; 8 positions agree with TRBD2. The CDR3, as DNA: TGTGCCAGCAGCATTGGGACTAGGCGGCCCTCAGATGAGCAGTTCTTC. The encoded protein is CASSIGTRRPSDEQFF.